The clone carrying this TCR beta chain was seen ten or more times. The antigen remains unidentified. This record belongs to a study of molecular identifiers for immune sequencing clone quantification. Study as a whole: Sequencing covered four of five parts into which replicate RNA from around 20,000 or 100,000 naive CD8 cells was split.

This CDR3 has 15 amino acids. Trimming removed 4 bases at V and 4 bases at J, with 16 bases between. Looked up from germline, CDR1 is MDHEN and CDR2 is SYDVKM. Study outcomes and limitations: In cases of identical TCR molecules sharing a barcode, highly expanded clone sizes could be underestimated.

Previously reported methods and listed TCR primers produced the bulk TCR libraries. From the PCR reads, TCRdb called clonotypes with MiXCR, one entry per CDR3 protein. The sample includes tens of thousands of distinct CDR3 sequences, 21% of them seen just once. The sample taken for sequencing was naive CD8+ T cells from blood, with Jurkat cell RNA spiked in. The subset: FACS-sorted CD8+CD4-CCR7+CD45RA+ naive T cells. The TCR was taken from a human donor in good health. Some libraries in this study had Jurkat cell RNA spiked in. This chain uses TRBV28 with TRBJ1-1, with D possibly being TRBD1 (5 bases). This CDR3 is CASSSPFLGGTEAFF. The DNA for the CDR3 is TGTGCCAGCAGTTCCCCATTTTTGGGGGGCACTGAAGCTTTCTTT.